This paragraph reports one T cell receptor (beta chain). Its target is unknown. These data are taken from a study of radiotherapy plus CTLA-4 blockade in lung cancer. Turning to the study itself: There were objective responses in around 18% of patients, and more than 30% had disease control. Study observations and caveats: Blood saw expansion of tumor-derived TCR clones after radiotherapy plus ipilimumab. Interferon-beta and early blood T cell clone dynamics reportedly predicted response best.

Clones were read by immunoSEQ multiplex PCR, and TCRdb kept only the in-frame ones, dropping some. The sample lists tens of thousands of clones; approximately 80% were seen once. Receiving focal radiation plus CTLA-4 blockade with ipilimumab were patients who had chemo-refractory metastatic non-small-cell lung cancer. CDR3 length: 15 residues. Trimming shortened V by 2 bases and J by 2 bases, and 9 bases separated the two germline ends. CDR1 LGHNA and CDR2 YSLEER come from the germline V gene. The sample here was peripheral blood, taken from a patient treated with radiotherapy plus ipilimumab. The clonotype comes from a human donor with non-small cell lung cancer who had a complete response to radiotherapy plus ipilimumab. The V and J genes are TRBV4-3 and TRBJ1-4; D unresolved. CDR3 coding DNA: TGCGCCAGCAGCCAATCATTCGGGACTAATGAAAAACTGTTTTTT. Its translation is CASSQSFGTNEKLFF.